Listed here is a single TCR beta chain. The data were obtained in a study of T-cell memory formation after mild COVID-19. J gave up 2 bases and V 5 bases, and 9 bases lay outside the gene matches. This CDR3 is 18 amino acids long. From germline, CDR1 is MGHRA and CDR2 YSYEKL. TCRdb recomputed calls from the 5' RACE reads with MiXCR, one row per CDR3 protein. Counted here are approximately 54,000 distinct CDR3 sequences, less than 15% occurring once; the ten biggest clones make up approximately 24%. V usage is TRBV4-1 and J usage is TRBJ1-4, with TRBD1 identical over 12 bases. The receptor was derived from a man aged 18 to 35 who had mild COVID-19 (a few samples of this study predate the infection). Cell type and time point are not known. Material: PBMCs or a T cell subset sorted from them (not recorded which). The CDR3 loop is CASSAGTGGWKTNEKLFF. The CDR3 DNA follows: TGCGCCAGCAGCGCCGGGACAGGGGGCTGGAAGACTAATGAAAAACTGTTTTTT.